This T cell receptor beta chain originates from a study of blood T cell repertoires in COVID-19. Study in general: COVID-19 samples, acute and convalescent, were from the United States, Italy and Spain.

Methods used by the authors: Reference gene primer amplification in the assay estimated nucleated cell counts. This table comes from immunoSEQ multiplex PCR, and its TCRdb copy is limited to in-frame clones, with some not included. From that table come the V and J calls and clone size; the DNA was used to work out D and trimming. The repertoire includes around 27,000 clones, roughly four fifths of them detected once, and around 25% sits in the top ten. Germline loops: CDR1 MNHEY, CDR2 SVGAGI. V was pared by 6 bases and J by 5 bases, with 7 bases of the junction left unmatched. This CDR3 contains 15 residues.

Sequenced input: peripheral blood. This receptor was obtained from a man between 65 and 79 years old with active COVID-19. This chain connects TRBV6-5 to TRBJ1-6; 7 nucleotides align to TRBD1. The CDR3 sequence is CASRGKTGNNSPLHF. The CDR3, as DNA: TGTGCCAGCAGGGGGAAGACAGGGAATAATTCACCCCTCCACTTT.